This T cell receptor (beta chain) was identified during a study of tumor-infiltrating lymphocytes in oesophageal squamous cell carcinoma (TCRdb year 2016). V lost 4 bases and J lost 15 bases; the stretch between them is 19 bases long. Taken from cysteine to phenylalanine, the CDR3 has 13 residues. Just CDR3 DNA is preserved here, 39 bases in frame from base 1. CDR1 and CDR2 (SGHTA, FQGNSA) derive from the germline V gene. Receptor amplification or capture employed PCR. The sequencing machine was an Illumina HiSeq 2000. Through fastp at Q25 and MiXCR, TCRdb rebuilt clones from the public reads, retaining in-frame beta chains. Each entry merges the rows of one CDR3 protein and shows their most common DNA and genes. The sample data list 13,000 to 15,000 distinct CDR3 sequences, and 46% of these were observed just once. Roughly half of the sample is in the top ten clones. This clonotype was detected once. Its target antigen remains unknown. The input lacks base qualities; no much larger clone sits a single base away. A solitary read yields weak support.

This TCR was sampled from a male donor with esophageal squamous cell carcinoma. The rearrangement joined TRBV7-2 to TRBJ2-4, with the D gene possibly TRBD1 or TRBD2, each one fitting 5 bases. The material sequenced was blood. The DNA sequence reads TGTGCCAGCAGCTGGGGACCTACCTACGAGCGGTACTTC. The encoded protein is CASSWGPTYERYF.